The clone carrying this TCR beta chain has just a few counts. This specimen comes from a study of blood T cell repertoires in COVID-19. V lost 6 bases and J lost 8, with 19 bases in between. CDR1 LNHDA and CDR2 SQIVND come from the germline V gene (reference sequence). This CDR3 region has 15 residues. The repertoire was sequenced with immunoSEQ multiplex PCR; TCRdb's copy has only in-frame clones and lacks some. The sample lists roughly 150,000 clones, around 82% seen once, with less than 6% in the top ten. Sequenced input: PBMCs or T cells enriched from blood (not recorded which). The sequence was obtained from a man aged 35-49 years who had recovered from COVID-19. V usage is TRBV19 and J usage is TRBJ1-4; D may be TRBD1 (5 bases). The CDR3 loop reads CASRRGTSKGEKLFF. CDR3 bases: TGTGCCAGTAGACGCGGGACTTCCAAGGGGGAAAAACTGTTTTTT.